Detailed here is one TCR beta chain. What it binds is unknown. The source of the sample is a study of cytomegalovirus exposure and HLA in healthy donors. Germline V gene data show CDR1 as LNHDA and CDR2 as SQIVND (reference sequence). This CDR3 comprises 18 residues. The trim removed 2 bases at V and 3 bases at J, leaving 12 bases unmatched. General study findings and limits: TCR beta V segments were, for the most part, productive about 87% or about 30% of the time in an earlier analysis. No immune exposure information besides CMV serostatus was available. Later analysis suggested links between common viral pathogens and several top significant clusters.

Researchers ran the PCR with 60 Vbeta and 13 Jbeta primers. Here immunoSEQ multiplex PCR was the method, and the copy in TCRdb shows in-frame clones only, minus some. Here the sample spans fewer than 200,000 clones, roughly 80% being singletons. The specimen sequenced was PBMCs. This clonotype was obtained from a young woman in good health and CMV-seronegative. The chain is built from TRBV19 and TRBJ1-1; TRBD1 matches at 10 bases. As DNA, the CDR3 is TGTGCCAGTAGTATACCCCTCGGGACAGGGGATAAGGACACTGAAGCTTTCTTT. As protein: CASSIPLGTGDKDTEAFF.